Each of the 26 T cell receptor beta chains below was sequenced from the same sample in a study of regulatory T cells in long-lasting Graves disease. Regarding time point: persistent/refractory GD, antithyroid drugs over 5 years with positive TRAb. There was RNA extracted from PBMCs, and the TCR library was made from it. CDR3-region Arm-PCR and iRepertoire HTBI primers produced the TCR beta libraries. TCRdb passed the multiplex PCR reads through MiXCR, listing each CDR3 protein once. The repertoire holds about 460,000 distinct CDR3 sequences, with 22% as singletons. Sequences were derived from peripheral blood mononuclear cells (PBMCs), sampled when the disease was refractory, from a patient treated with antithyroid drugs. These receptors were obtained from a female donor with Graves disease.

The chain combines TRBV10-3 with TRBJ1-5; no reliable D call. The CDR3 is 17 amino acids. Germline CDR1 reads ENHRY; CDR2 reads SYGVKD. The germline V and J ends were trimmed by 6 bases and 9 bases, with 27 bases remaining between them. CDR3 region: CAISDDTGLTVMGPQHF. As DNA, the CDR3 is TGTGCCATCAGCGACGATACTGGGCTGACGGTCATGGGGCCCCAGCATTTT.

The sample holds many counts of this clonotype. CDR3 in amino acids: CASSYGSNTEAFF. As DNA, the CDR3 is TGTGCCAGCAGTTACGGGTCGAACACTGAAGCTTTCTTT. This chain connects TRBV6-5 to TRBJ1-1, with D unresolved. Deletions cut 2 bases from V and 1 base from J, with 5 bases between. Germline V gene data show CDR1 as MNHEY and CDR2 as SVGAGI. The CDR3 extends over 13 amino acids.

This chain joins TRBV20-1 and TRBJ1-5; tentative D call: TRBD1 (5 bases). Germline lookup yields CDR1 DFQATT and CDR2 SNEGSKA (reference sequence). Between the trimmed V and J ends, which lost 7 bases and 5 bases, there was a span of 24 bases. This CDR3 is 16 amino acids long. The CDR3 is CSVTLLRGSGDQPQHF. The CDR3 nucleotides are TGCAGTGTTACCCTTTTACGGGGCTCAGGAGATCAGCCCCAGCATTTT.

This chain joins TRBV5-1 and TRBJ2-7; 12 bases align to TRBD1. CDR1 SGHRS and CDR2 YFSETQ come from the germline V gene. This CDR3 spans 17 amino acids. The V gene end was trimmed by 0 bases and the J gene end by 5 bases; junction bases not matched to a gene: 9. CDR3: CASSLDPPGQGADEQYF. CDR3 bases: TGCGCCAGCAGCTTGGACCCTCCGGGACAGGGGGCAGACGAGCAGTACTTC.

The chain recombines TRBV7-9 with TRBJ2-7; 7 bases fit TRBD1. The CDR3 totals 14 residues. CDR1 and CDR2 from the germline V gene are SEHNR and FQNEAQ (reference sequence). V trimming: 5 bases; J trimming: 5 bases; junction bases outside the gene matches: 9. CDR3 sequence reads: CASSPLGQLNEQYF. Written as DNA, the CDR3 is TGTGCCAGCAGCCCCTTGGGACAGTTGAACGAGCAGTACTTC. The full variable domain, in which reference TRBV7-9 and TRBJ2-7 provide the parts outside the CDR3, is DTGVSQNPRHKITKRGQNVTFRCDPISEHNRLYWYRQTLGQGPEFLTYFQNEAQLEKSRLLSDRFSAERPKGSFSTLEIQRTEQGDSAMYLCASSPLGQLNEQYFGPGTRLTVT.

Ten or more counts support this clonotype. The CDR3 DNA is TGTGCCAGCAGCCGGACAGGAGGCGATCAGCCCCAGCATTTT. It is translated as CASSRTGGDQPQHF. The V and J genes are TRBV3-1 and TRBJ1-5; 7 bases are a match to TRBD1. Germline loops: CDR1 LGHDT, CDR2 YNNKEL (reference sequence). The J segment lost 5 bases and the V segment lost 4 bases, leaving 5 bases of the junction unmatched. The CDR3 covers 14 residues.

This clonotype was found a few times. The V gene is TRBV5-1, the J gene TRBJ1-1, with TRBD1 as a possible D gene (5 bases). The V gene lost 3 bases and the J gene lost 7 bases, with 10 bases spanning the gap. The CDR3 loop spans 12 amino acids. Germline lookup yields CDR1 SGHRS and CDR2 YFSETQ. CDR3: CASSSEGREAFF. The DNA for the CDR3 is TGCGCCAGCAGCTCGGAGGGACGTGAAGCTTTCTTT.

This clonotype was seen repeatedly, ten times or more. The chain is built from TRBV28 and TRBJ2-7; no definite D call. This CDR3 has 14 amino acids. Looked up from germline, CDR1 is MDHEN and CDR2 is SYDVKM. V lost 4 bases to trimming and J lost 6 bases, with 16 bases between them. The DNA of the CDR3 is TGTGCCAGCAGTTCCCCCATTCGGGCGTCCGAGCAGTACTTC. Amino acids: CASSSPIRASEQYF.

This clonotype was counted many times. The rearrangement uses TRBV2 and TRBJ1-5; D possibly corresponds to TRBD1 (5 bases). CDR1 SNHLY and CDR2 FYNNEI come from the germline V gene. The CDR3 loop spans 17 amino acids. With 4 bases removed from V and 3 bases from J, the gap between germline ends came to 19 bases. In DNA form, the CDR3 reads TGTGCCAGCAGTGCCGCCAAACCCGGGGGGTTCAATCAGCCCCAGCATTTT. This translates into CASSAAKPGGFNQPQHF.

This clonotype was seen at least ten times. This chain joins TRBV6-5 and TRBJ1-5; D call uncertain. V lost 4 bases to trimming and J lost 6 bases, with 16 bases between them. Germline V lookup: CDR1 MNHEY, CDR2 SVGAGI. The CDR3 contains 15 residues. CDR3 in amino acids: CASSSNTGGPQPQHF. The CDR3 DNA reads TGTGCCAGCAGTTCCAATACGGGCGGACCTCAGCCCCAGCATTTT.

The CDR3 nucleotides read TGTGCCAGCAGTGAAGTCCCGGGGGTCTCCTACTATGGCTACACCTTC. Translation: CASSEVPGVSYYGYTF. The chain combines TRBV2 with TRBJ1-2, with D possibly being TRBD1 (5 bases). CDR1 is SNHLY and CDR2 is FYNNEI in the germline V gene. This CDR3 has 16 residues. V lost 1 base, J lost 3 bases, and 15 bases lay in between. Complete variable domain (other parts from reference TRBV2 and TRBJ1-2): EPEVTQTPSHQVTQMGQEVILRCVPISNHLYFYWYRQILGQKVEFLVSFYNNEISEKSEIFDDQFSVERPDGSNFTLKIRSTKLEDSAMYFCASSEVPGVSYYGYTFGSGTRLTVV.

In its sample, this clonotype was seen a few times. This chain links TRBV3-1 with TRBJ2-7; 12 positions agree with TRBD2. The germline gives CDR1 LGHDT, CDR2 YNNKEL (reference sequence). The CDR3 consists of 16 residues. With 0 bases clipped from V and 3 bases from J, the junction kept 3 bases outside the gene matches. CDR3 bases: TGTGCCAGCAGCCAAGAAGGACTAGCGGGAATCTACGAGCAGTACTTC. Encoded protein: CASSQEGLAGIYEQYF.

This rearrangement joins TRBV7-3 to TRBJ2-4; tentative D call: TRBD2 (7 bases). Germline CDR1 reads SGHTA; CDR2 reads FQGTGA. The germline V and J ends were trimmed by 3 bases and 1 base, with 13 bases remaining between them. The CDR3 contains 16 residues. In DNA form, the CDR3 reads TGTGCCAGCAGCTTGAGGGGGGGAGACGCCAAAAACATTCAGTACTTC. Translating gives CASSLRGGDAKNIQYF.

This clonotype was counted only a few times. The chain joins TRBV7-8 to TRBJ1-1, with unresolved D. The CDR3 has 15 residues. Trimming took 5 bases from V and 1 from J, leaving 14 bases between them. From germline, CDR1 is SGHVS and CDR2 FQNEAQ. The CDR3 DNA is TGTGCCAGCAGCCCAGATCGGTTCGGGAACACTGAAGCTTTCTTT. It is translated as CASSPDRFGNTEAFF.

The chain is built from TRBV10-2 and TRBJ1-2, with D hard to call. The CDR3 runs to 14 residues. V was shortened by 0 bases and J by 3 bases, with 8 bases between the two germline ends. The V gene's germline CDR1 is WSHSY and CDR2 SAAADI. The CDR3 protein is CASSESRGYYGYTF. The CDR3 bases are TGCGCCAGCAGTGAGTCGAGAGGGTACTATGGCTACACCTTC.

This clonotype has ten or more counts. V usage is TRBV29-1 and J usage is TRBJ2-7, with 10 bases that match TRBD2. V shed 5 bases and J 7 bases; nucleotides not matched to a gene: 8. The CDR3 runs to 13 residues. Germline values: CDR1 SQVTM, CDR2 ANQGSEA. This CDR3 is CSVQGAGGREQYF. The CDR3 DNA follows: TGCAGCGTTCAGGGAGCGGGAGGGAGAGAGCAGTACTTC.

The V and J genes are TRBV6-5 and TRBJ1-6, with D tentatively TRBD1 (5 bases). The CDR3 sequence is 18 residues long. V dropped 2 bases and J dropped 0 bases, with 14 bases sitting between them. CDR1 MNHEY and CDR2 SVGAGI come from the germline V gene. The CDR3 bases are TGTGCCAGCAGTTACGACAGCGAAATCGCCTCCTATAATTCACCCCTCCACTTT. This sequence encodes CASSYDSEIASYNSPLHF.

This clonotype was picked up many times. J is TRBJ1-5 and V is TRBV28; 9 nucleotides align to TRBD1. CDR1 and CDR2 from the germline V gene are MDHEN and SYDVKM. J gave up 3 bases and V 6 bases, and 12 bases lay outside the gene matches. The CDR3 totals 17 residues. The CDR3 nucleotides are TGTGCCAGCAGCCTGGGGACAGGGTCCGTCTCCAATCAGCCCCAGCATTTT. Its translation is CASSLGTGSVSNQPQHF.

The chain employs TRBV29-1 and TRBJ1-1, with 9 bases fitting TRBD1. This CDR3 comprises 15 residues. Germline lookup yields CDR1 SQVTM and CDR2 ANQGSEA. V was pared by 4 bases and J by 5 bases, with 11 bases of the junction left unmatched. The CDR3 DNA reads as TGCAGCGTTGGTTACAGGGGGCTTGGTATAACTGAAGCTTTCTTT. Translated: CSVGYRGLGITEAFF.

V usage is TRBV7-9 and J usage is TRBJ1-6; D not certain. V gave up 6 bases and J gave up 9 bases, with 12 bases separating them. The length of the CDR3 is 13 residues. In germline, CDR1 is SEHNR, CDR2 FQNEAQ (reference sequence). The CDR3 nucleotides read TGTGCCAGCAGGTCGGCGTCCTCTTCACCCCTCCACTTT. It translates to CASRSASSSPLHF.

This clonotype was seen at least ten times. This chain joins TRBV12-3 or TRBV12-4 and TRBJ2-7; D is ambiguous. V dropped 1 base and J dropped 5 bases, with 12 bases sitting between them. The CDR3 covers 14 residues. CDR3 nucleotides: TGTGCCAGCAGTTTAGTAGGTGCTAATGACGAGCAGTACTTC. Translating it yields CASSLVGANDEQYF.

This clonotype appeared many times. The rearrangement links TRBV2 to TRBJ1-5, with TRBD1 as a possible D gene (5 bases). V lost 10 bases and J 2 bases, leaving 12 bases between the germline ends. CDR1 and CDR2 (germline): SNHLY, FYNNEI. The CDR3 is made up of 13 amino acids. CDR3 sequence (DNA): TGTGCCACCTCCGGGGGTGGCAATCAGCCCCAGCATTTT. This codes for CATSGGGNQPQHF.

The sample holds many counts of this clonotype. V is TRBV6-5 and J is TRBJ1-2; D unclear. The V end was cut by 3 bases, the J end by 6 bases, with 17 bases between. CDR1 MNHEY and CDR2 SVGAGI come from the germline V gene. The CDR3 covers 15 residues. CDR3 region: CASSYRTGEEDGYTF. CDR3 bases: TGTGCCAGCAGTTATAGGACCGGTGAGGAGGATGGCTACACCTTC.

The sample holds many counts of this clonotype. The chain combines TRBV11-3 with TRBJ1-6; unclear D gene. CDR1 is SGHNT and CDR2 is YENEEA in the germline V gene. V lost 0 bases, J lost 7 bases, and 13 bases lay in between. This CDR3 spans 16 amino acids. CDR3 loop: CASSLDSGKLNSPLHF. The CDR3 DNA follows: TGTGCCAGCAGCTTAGATTCGGGCAAACTAAATTCACCCCTCCACTTT.

This clonotype was detected a few times. This chain uses TRBV7-9 with TRBJ2-1, with D unresolved. The germline V gene encodes CDR1 SEHNR and CDR2 FQNEAQ (reference sequence). This CDR3 has 12 residues. The V end lost 1 base, the J end lost 10 bases, and 8 bases lay between the germline ends. The CDR3: CASSLGIGEQFF. The CDR3 DNA sequence: TGTGCCAGCAGCTTAGGGATCGGGGAGCAGTTCTTC.

This clonotype occurred many times. The chain joins TRBV6-1 to TRBJ1-5; no clear D gene. Germline V lookup: CDR1 MNHNS, CDR2 SASEGT. This CDR3 is built from 14 residues. Trimming removed 7 bases from V and 2 bases from J, with 12 bases in between. As DNA, the CDR3 is TGTGCCAGCAAGGGCGGAATGGGCAATCAGCCCCAGCATTTT. As protein: CASKGGMGNQPQHF.